A selection of T cell receptor beta chains follows, all from one sample in a study of T cell responses to AZD1222 COVID-19 vaccine. Profiled with immunoSEQ multiplex PCR; TCRdb holds only in-frame clones, not every one. The sample has 120,000 to 150,000 clones, approximately 88% seen once. The sample consisted of peripheral blood, taken 28 days after the second dose of the MenACWY control vaccine. These receptors came from an adult who received the MenACWY meningococcal vaccine as a control. Both conserved end residues are part of each CDR3. D genes are given only for firm matches.

V gene	J gene	D gene	CDR3 length	CDR3 DNA	CDR3 protein
TRBV7-8	TRBJ2-1	.	15	TGTGCCAGCAGCTTAGCACGGGGCCCCTACAATGAGCAGTTCTTC	CASSLARGPYNEQFF
TRBV6-6	TRBJ2-5	TRBD2	14	TGTGCCAGCAGTTACCGGGGGGGAAGAGAGACCCAGTACTTC	CASSYRGGRETQYF
TRBV18	TRBJ1-6	.	15	TGTGCCAGCTCACCATTAGACAGCAATAATTCACCCCTCCACTTT	CASSPLDSNNSPLHF
TRBV6-4	TRBJ2-1	TRBD1	16	TGTGCCAGCAGTGACTCTCCCGGACAGGGCCTCAATGAGCAGTTCTTC	CASSDSPGQGLNEQFF
TRBV5-6	TRBJ2-2	.	14	TGTGCCAGCAGTCCCCCCGCGAACACCGGGGAGCTGTTTTTT	CASSPPANTGELFF
TRBV4-2	TRBJ2-7	.	13	TGTGCCAGCAGCTTAGGCGGCTCCTACGAGCAGTACTTC	CASSLGGSYEQYF
TRBV11-3	TRBJ2-3	TRBD2	16	TGTGCCAGCACCCTCCATACTAGCGGGGGCACAGATACGCAGTATTTT	CASTLHTSGGTDTQYF
TRBV2	TRBJ1-4	.	15	TGTGCCAGCGAGGGCCTCGTGCGGGTTCGTGAAAAACTGTTTTTT	CASEGLVRVREKLFF
TRBV7-2	TRBJ2-6	.	13	TGTGCCAGCAGCCAAAACCGGGCCAACGTCCTGACTTTC	CASSQNRANVLTF
TRBV18	TRBJ2-1	.	13	TGTGCCAGCTCGGCAAGGGTGCGGGATGAGCAGTTCTTC	CASSARVRDEQFF
TRBV30	TRBJ2-7	.	14	TGTGCCTGGAGTAGGGAAGTAGCAGCCTACGAGCAGTACTTC	CAWSREVAAYEQYF
TRBV9	TRBJ1-2	.	14	TGTGCCAGCAGCGTAGAGGGGCCGGGCTATGGCTACACCTTC	CASSVEGPGYGYTF
TRBV9	TRBJ2-1	.	15	TGTGCCAGCAGCGTAGCTCCCAGCTCCTACAATGAGCAGTTCTTC	CASSVAPSSYNEQFF
TRBV30	TRBJ2-2	.	15	TGTGCCTGGAGCGCCGGGACTCAGAACACCGGGGAGCTGTTTTTT	CAWSAGTQNTGELFF
TRBV6-2/TRBV6-3	TRBJ2-3	.	15	TGTGCCAGCAGTTACTCCGCTAGCACCCCAGATACGCAGTATTTT	CASSYSASTPDTQYF